Listed below are T cell receptor beta chains from one sample, sequenced in a study of control samples from healthy donors and cancer patients. Method: immunoSEQ multiplex PCR; TCRdb's copy keeps in-frame clones and lacks some. The table lists approximately 100,000 clones, 86% of them singletons, with roughly 20% in the top ten. The sequenced sample was blood. The receptors come from a man aged 25-45 years in good health. Each CDR3 is given with its conserved first and last residue. The D gene is left open where the match is weak. A row's size may be missing; if present it is once, few, many or a size class.

V gene	clone size	J gene	D gene	CDR3 protein	CDR3 DNA
TRBV30	-	TRBJ2-6	-	CAWSVSGSGTGANVLTF	TGTGCCTGGAGTGTTTCTGGTTCCGGGACTGGGGCCAACGTCCTGACTTTC
TRBV30	-	TRBJ2-5	-	CAWSVMETQYF	TGTGCCTGGAGTGTCATGGAGACCCAGTACTTC
TRBV27	-	TRBJ2-1	-	CASSLEGGYNEQFF	TGTGCCAGCAGTCTAGAGGGGGGGTACAATGAGCAGTTCTTC
TRBV7-2	-	TRBJ2-2	TRBD2	CASSFPLAGGPSGELFF	TGTGCCAGCAGCTTCCCCCTAGCGGGGGGGCCTTCCGGGGAGCTGTTTTTT
TRBV21-1	-	TRBJ1-1	-	CASSYPPPDSANTEAFF	TGTGCCAGCAGCTACCCCCCCCCGGACTCCGCGAACACTGAAGCTTTCTTT
TRBV6-5	-	TRBJ2-7	TRBD2	CAPREGYEQYF	TGTGCCCCCAGGGAGGGCTACGAGCAGTACTTC
TRBV27	-	TRBJ2-2	TRBD2	CASSLIGGDTGELFF	TGTGCCAGCAGTTTAATCGGGGGGGACACCGGGGAGCTGTTTTTT
TRBV5-1	-	TRBJ2-1	TRBD1	CASSYTRQGQDEQFF	TGCGCCAGCAGCTACACTCGACAGGGTCAGGACGAGCAGTTCTTC
TRBV9	-	TRBJ2-3	-	CASSVWGESTDTQYF	TGTGCCAGCAGCGTATGGGGGGAAAGCACAGATACGCAGTATTTT
TRBV2	-	TRBJ1-5	TRBD1	CASREGTGHNQPQHF	TGTGCCAGCAGAGAAGGGACAGGCCACAATCAGCCCCAGCATTTT
TRBV30	-	TRBJ1-6	-	CAWTWAPGDSPLHF	TGTGCCTGGACTTGGGCTCCGGGGGATTCACCCCTCCACTTT
TRBV28	-	TRBJ2-2	-	CASSPWAGELFF	TGTGCCAGCAGTCCGTGGGCCGGGGAGCTGTTTTTT
TRBV21-1	-	TRBJ2-3	-	CASSLPPLAGSTDTQYF	TGTGCCAGCAGCCTTCCGCCACTAGCGGGGTCCACAGATACGCAGTATTTT
TRBV4-2	-	TRBJ2-5	TRBD2	CASSSSSGGAQETQYF	TGTGCCAGCAGCTCTTCTAGCGGGGGTGCTCAAGAGACCCAGTACTTC
TRBV12-3/TRBV12-4	few	TRBJ1-2	-	CASRLDGDYGYTF	TGTGCCAGCAGACTGGACGGGGACTATGGCTACACCTTC
TRBV9	-	TRBJ1-1	TRBD1	CASSPLRDSRSTEAFF	TGTGCCAGCAGCCCCCTTCGGGACAGTCGAAGCACTGAAGCTTTCTTT
TRBV7-9	-	TRBJ1-5	-	CASDEGGGPQGLPQHF	TGTGCCAGCGACGAGGGGGGGGGCCCCCAAGGTTTGCCCCAGCATTTT
TRBV10-3	-	TRBJ1-1	-	CAISESDLLNTEAFF	TGTGCCATCAGTGAGTCAGACCTATTGAACACTGAAGCTTTCTTT
TRBV2	-	TRBJ2-7	TRBD2	CASRLKRGSSYEQYF	TGTGCCAGCAGACTCAAGCGGGGGAGCTCCTACGAGCAGTACTTC
TRBV30	-	TRBJ1-1	-	CASAKSGTTEAFF	TGTGCCTCCGCGAAGTCCGGGACAACTGAAGCTTTCTTT
TRBV4-1	-	TRBJ2-1	TRBD2	CASSQNPSGAYNEQFF	TGCGCCAGCAGCCAAAACCCTAGCGGGGCCTACAATGAGCAGTTCTTC
TRBV7-9	-	TRBJ2-5	TRBD1	CASGAGTGFGETQYF	TGTGCCAGCGGGGCCGGGACAGGTTTTGGAGAGACCCAGTACTTC
TRBV11-2	once	TRBJ1-1	-	CASSLGRVSEAFF	TGTGCCAGCAGCTTAGGCCGGGTCTCTGAAGCTTTCTTT
TRBV10-3	-	TRBJ1-1	TRBD1	CAITETPGQATRGTEAFF	TGTGCCATCACAGAAACCCCGGGACAGGCAACACGGGGCACTGAAGCTTTCTTT
TRBV29-1	-	TRBJ1-2	-	CSVGQLANYGYTF	TGCAGCGTTGGTCAGTTAGCTAACTATGGCTACACCTTC
TRBV11-2	few	TRBJ2-3	-	CASSLNSGDDTQYF	TGTGCCAGCAGCTTGAATTCCGGGGATGATACGCAGTATTTT
TRBV12-3/TRBV12-4	-	TRBJ1-2	-	CASSPGEGYGYTF	TGTGCCAGCAGTCCAGGGGAGGGATATGGCTACACCTTC
TRBV7-3	once	TRBJ2-1	TRBD2	CASGRKVAGDNEQFF	TGTGCCAGCGGTCGGAAGGTAGCGGGAGACAATGAGCAGTTCTTC
TRBV30	few	TRBJ2-2	-	CAWRSDRHGELFF	TGTGCCTGGAGGTCCGACAGGCACGGGGAGCTGTTTTTT
TRBV2	-	TRBJ2-5	TRBD2	CASSLLRGAQETQYF	TGTGCCAGCAGCCTCTTGCGGGGGGCACAAGAGACCCAGTACTTC
TRBV30	-	TRBJ1-2	-	CAWSPNTLYGYTF	TGTGCCTGGAGCCCCAACACTCTCTATGGCTACACCTTC
TRBV10-1	-	TRBJ2-7	-	CASSDSSYEQYF	TGCGCCAGCAGTGACAGCTCCTACGAGCAGTACTTC
TRBV25-1	once	TRBJ2-1	-	CASRDDRGYNEQFF	TGTGCCAGCAGGGATGACCGGGGTTACAATGAGCAGTTCTTC
TRBV5-4	-	TRBJ1-3	-	CASSPSSGNTIYF	TGTGCCAGCAGCCCGAGCTCTGGAAACACCATATATTTT
TRBV28	-	TRBJ1-6	-	CASNSEGGGGYNSPLHF	TGTGCCAGCAACTCAGAGGGAGGTGGTGGATATAATTCACCCCTCCACTTT
TRBV7-6	-	TRBJ1-5	TRBD1	CASSLGTGGSGQPQHF	TGTGCCAGCAGCTTAGGAACAGGGGGCTCGGGTCAGCCCCAGCATTTT
TRBV12-3/TRBV12-4	-	TRBJ1-2	TRBD1	CASRLTGRGYTF	TGTGCCAGCAGACTGACAGGGCGAGGCTACACCTTC
TRBV29-1	-	TRBJ1-3	-	CSVVTPSSGNTIYF	TGCAGCGTTGTGACGCCGAGCTCTGGAAACACCATATATTTT
TRBV11-3	-	TRBJ1-2	TRBD1	CASSLESRGGSYGYTF	TGTGCCAGCAGCTTAGAATCCAGGGGGGGTAGCTATGGCTACACCTTC
TRBV29-1	-	TRBJ2-7	TRBD1	CSVEDPRGQSYEQYF	TGCAGCGTTGAAGATCCCAGGGGGCAATCCTACGAGCAGTACTTC
TRBV5-1	-	TRBJ1-2	-	CASSWDSYGYTF	TGCGCCAGCAGCTGGGACTCCTATGGCTACACCTTC
TRBV7-2	once	TRBJ2-5	-	CASSFVRPGQETQYF	TGTGCCAGCAGCTTTGTCCGCCCGGGGCAAGAGACCCAGTACTTC
TRBV3-1/TRBV3-2	-	TRBJ1-3	-	CASSQAQGAGNTIYF	TGTGCCAGCAGCCAAGCGCAGGGAGCTGGAAACACCATATATTTT
TRBV24-1	-	TRBJ2-5	TRBD1	CATSHPGGAETQYF	TGTGCCACCTCCCACCCAGGGGGCGCAGAGACCCAGTACTTC